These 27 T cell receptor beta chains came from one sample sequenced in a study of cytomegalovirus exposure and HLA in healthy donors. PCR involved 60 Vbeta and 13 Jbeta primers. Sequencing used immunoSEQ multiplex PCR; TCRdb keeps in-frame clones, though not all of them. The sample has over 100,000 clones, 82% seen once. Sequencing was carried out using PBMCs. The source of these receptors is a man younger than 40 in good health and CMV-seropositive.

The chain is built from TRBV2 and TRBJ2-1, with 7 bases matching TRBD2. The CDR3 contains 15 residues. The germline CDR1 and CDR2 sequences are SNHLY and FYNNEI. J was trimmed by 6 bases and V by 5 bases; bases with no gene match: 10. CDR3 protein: CASSLEVAGTNEQFF. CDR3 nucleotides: TGTGCCAGCAGTTTAGAGGTAGCGGGCACCAATGAGCAGTTCTTC.

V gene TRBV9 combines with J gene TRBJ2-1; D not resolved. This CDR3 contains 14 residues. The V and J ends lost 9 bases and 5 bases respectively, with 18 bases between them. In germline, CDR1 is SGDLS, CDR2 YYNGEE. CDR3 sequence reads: CATRSGSGHNEQFF. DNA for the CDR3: TGTGCCACAAGATCAGGTTCAGGTCACAATGAGCAGTTCTTC. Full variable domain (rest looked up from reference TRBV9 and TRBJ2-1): DSGVTQTPKHLITATGQRVTLRCSPRSGDLSVYWYQQSLDQGLQFLIQYYNGEERAKGNILERFSAQQFPDLHSELNLSSLELGDSALYFCATRSGSGHNEQFFGPGTRLTVL.

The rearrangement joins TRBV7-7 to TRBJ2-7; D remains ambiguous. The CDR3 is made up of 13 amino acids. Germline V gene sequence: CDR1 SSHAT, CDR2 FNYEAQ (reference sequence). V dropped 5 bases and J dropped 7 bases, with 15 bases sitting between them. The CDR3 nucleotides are TGTGCCAGCAGCCCCGTCGGGTTAAGAGAGCAGTACTTC. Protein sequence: CASSPVGLREQYF.

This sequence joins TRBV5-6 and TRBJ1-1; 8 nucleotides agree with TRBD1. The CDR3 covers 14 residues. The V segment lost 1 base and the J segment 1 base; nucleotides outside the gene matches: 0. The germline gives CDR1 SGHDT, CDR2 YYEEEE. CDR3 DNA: TGTGCCAGCAGCTTGACAGGGGGGAACACTGAAGCTTTCTTT. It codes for CASSLTGGNTEAFF.

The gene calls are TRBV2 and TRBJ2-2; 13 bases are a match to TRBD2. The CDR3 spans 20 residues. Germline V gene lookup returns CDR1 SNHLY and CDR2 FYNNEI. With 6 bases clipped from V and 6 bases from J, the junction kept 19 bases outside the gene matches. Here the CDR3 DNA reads TGTGCCAGCAGGAACGATGCCGGGACTAGCGGGGCCGGTCGACCCGGGGAGCTGTTTTTT. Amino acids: CASRNDAGTSGAGRPGELFF. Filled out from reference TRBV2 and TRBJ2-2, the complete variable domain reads EPEVTQTPSHQVTQMGQEVILRCVPISNHLYFYWYRQILGQKVEFLVSFYNNEISEKSEIFDDQFSVERPDGSNFTLKIRSTKLEDSAMYFCASRNDAGTSGAGRPGELFFGEGSRLTVL.

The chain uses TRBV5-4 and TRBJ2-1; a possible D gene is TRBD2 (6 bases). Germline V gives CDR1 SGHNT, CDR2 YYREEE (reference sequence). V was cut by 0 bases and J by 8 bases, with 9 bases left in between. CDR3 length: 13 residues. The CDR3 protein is CASSLGLDHEQFF. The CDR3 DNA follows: TGTGCCAGCAGCTTGGGACTAGATCATGAGCAGTTCTTC.

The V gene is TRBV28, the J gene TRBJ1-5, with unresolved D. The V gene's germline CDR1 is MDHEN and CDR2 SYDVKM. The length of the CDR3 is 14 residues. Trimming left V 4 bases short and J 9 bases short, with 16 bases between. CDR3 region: CASSSGGRNGPQHF. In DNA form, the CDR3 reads TGTGCCAGCAGTTCGGGAGGGCGTAACGGGCCCCAGCATTTT.

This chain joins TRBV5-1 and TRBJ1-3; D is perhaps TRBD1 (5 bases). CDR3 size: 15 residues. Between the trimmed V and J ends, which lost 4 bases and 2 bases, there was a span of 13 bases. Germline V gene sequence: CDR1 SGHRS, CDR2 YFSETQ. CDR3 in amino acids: CASSPNLGAGNTIYF. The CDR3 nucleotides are TGCGCCAGCAGCCCCAACTTAGGGGCTGGAAACACCATATATTTT.

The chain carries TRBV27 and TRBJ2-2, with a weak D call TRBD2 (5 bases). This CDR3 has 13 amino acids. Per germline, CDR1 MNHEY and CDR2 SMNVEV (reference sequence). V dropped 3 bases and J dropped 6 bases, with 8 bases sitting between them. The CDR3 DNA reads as TGTGCCAGCAGTTTCGGGGAAGCCGGGGAGCTGTTTTTT. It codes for CASSFGEAGELFF.

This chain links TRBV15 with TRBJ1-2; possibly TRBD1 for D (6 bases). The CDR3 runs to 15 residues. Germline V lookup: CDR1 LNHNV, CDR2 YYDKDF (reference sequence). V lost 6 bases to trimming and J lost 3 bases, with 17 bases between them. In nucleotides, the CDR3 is TGTGCCACCAGTCCCGAACGGACAGCGTACTATGGCTACACCTTC. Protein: CATSPERTAYYGYTF. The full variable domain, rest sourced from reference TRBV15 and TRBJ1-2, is DAMVIQNPRYQVTQFGKPVTLSCSQTLNHNVMYWYQQKSSQAPKLLFHYYDKDFNNEADTPDNFQSRRPNTSFCFLDIRSPGLGDTAMYLCATSPERTAYYGYTFGSGTRLTVV.

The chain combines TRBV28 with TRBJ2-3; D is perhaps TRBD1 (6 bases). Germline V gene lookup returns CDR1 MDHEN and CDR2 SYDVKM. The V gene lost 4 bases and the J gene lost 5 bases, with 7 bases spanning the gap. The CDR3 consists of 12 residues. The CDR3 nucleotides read TGTGCCAGCAGTTCAGGGGAAGATACGCAGTATTTT. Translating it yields CASSSGEDTQYF.

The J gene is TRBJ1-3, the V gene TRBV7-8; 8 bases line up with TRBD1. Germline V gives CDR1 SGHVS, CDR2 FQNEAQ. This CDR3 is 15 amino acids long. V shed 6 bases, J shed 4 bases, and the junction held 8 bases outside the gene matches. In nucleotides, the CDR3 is TGTGCCAGCAGTGTGGACAGGGAGCTCGGAAACACCATATATTTT. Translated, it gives CASSVDRELGNTIYF. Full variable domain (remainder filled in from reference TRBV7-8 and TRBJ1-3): GAGVSQSPRYKVAKRGQDVALRCDPISGHVSLFWYQQALGQGPEFLTYFQNEAQLDKSGLPSDRFFAERPEGSVSTLKIQRTQQEDSAVYLCASSVDRELGNTIYFGEGSWLTVV.

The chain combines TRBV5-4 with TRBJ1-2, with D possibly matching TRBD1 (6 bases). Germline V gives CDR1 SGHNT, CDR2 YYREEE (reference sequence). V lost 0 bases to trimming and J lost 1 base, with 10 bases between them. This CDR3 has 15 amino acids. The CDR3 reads CASSLDREGNYGYTF. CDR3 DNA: TGTGCCAGCAGCTTGGACAGGGAGGGTAACTATGGCTACACCTTC.

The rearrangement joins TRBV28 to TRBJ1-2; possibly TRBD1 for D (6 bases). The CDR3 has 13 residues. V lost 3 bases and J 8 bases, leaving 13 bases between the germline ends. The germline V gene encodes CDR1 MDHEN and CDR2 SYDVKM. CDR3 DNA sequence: TGTGCCAGCAGTTTTAACAGGGTCGAGGGCTACACCTTC. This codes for CASSFNRVEGYTF.

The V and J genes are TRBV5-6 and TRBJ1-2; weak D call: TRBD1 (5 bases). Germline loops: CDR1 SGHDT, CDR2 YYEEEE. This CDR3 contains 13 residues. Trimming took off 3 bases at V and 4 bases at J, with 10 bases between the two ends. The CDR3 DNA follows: TGTGCCAGCAGCTCACAGGCTAGCTATGGCTACACCTTC. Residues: CASSSQASYGYTF.

The CDR3 region has the DNA TGTGCCAGTAGTATCCATGATGGCAGGGGGGCTGGTAGTCTTTATGGCTACACCTTC. It codes for CASSIHDGRGAGSLYGYTF. The V and J genes are TRBV19 and TRBJ1-2; 7 nucleotides align to TRBD1. Unmatched junction bases numbered 21, after V lost 3 bases and J lost 5 bases. There are 19 residues in the CDR3. Germline CDR1 is LNHDA and CDR2 is SQIVND (reference sequence). The variable domain in full, completed from reference TRBV19 and TRBJ1-2, reads DGGITQSPKYLFRKEGQNVTLSCEQNLNHDAMYWYRQDPGQGLRLIYYSQIVNDFQKGDIAEGYSVSREKKESFPLTVTSAQKNPTAFYLCASSIHDGRGAGSLYGYTFGSGTRLTVV.

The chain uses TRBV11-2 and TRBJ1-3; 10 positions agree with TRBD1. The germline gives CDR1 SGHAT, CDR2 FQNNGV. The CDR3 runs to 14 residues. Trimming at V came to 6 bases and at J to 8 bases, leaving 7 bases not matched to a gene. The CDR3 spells CASRLTGGTDTIYF. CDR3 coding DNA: TGTGCCAGCAGGCTGACAGGGGGCACGGACACCATATATTTT.

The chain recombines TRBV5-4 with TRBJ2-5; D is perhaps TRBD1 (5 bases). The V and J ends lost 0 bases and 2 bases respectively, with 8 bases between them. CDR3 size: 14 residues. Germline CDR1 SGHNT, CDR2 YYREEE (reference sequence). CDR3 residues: CASSLGSGQETQYF. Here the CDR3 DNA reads TGTGCCAGCAGCTTGGGGTCAGGGCAAGAGACCCAGTACTTC.

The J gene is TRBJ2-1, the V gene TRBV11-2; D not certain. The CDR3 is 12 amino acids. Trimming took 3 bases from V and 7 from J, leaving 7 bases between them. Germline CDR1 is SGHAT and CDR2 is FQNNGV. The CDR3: CASSLTYNEQFF. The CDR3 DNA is TGTGCCAGCAGCTTGACTTATAATGAGCAGTTCTTC.

CDR3: CASSLVVAGQETQYF. In nucleotides, the CDR3 is TGTGCCAGCAGCTTGGTGGTAGCGGGGCAGGAGACCCAGTACTTC. The V and J genes are TRBV5-6 and TRBJ2-5, with 8 bases matching TRBD2. Germline V gives CDR1 SGHDT, CDR2 YYEEEE. The CDR3 spans 15 residues. Germline trimming cut 0 bases from V and 5 bases from J; bases unmatched to any gene: 6.

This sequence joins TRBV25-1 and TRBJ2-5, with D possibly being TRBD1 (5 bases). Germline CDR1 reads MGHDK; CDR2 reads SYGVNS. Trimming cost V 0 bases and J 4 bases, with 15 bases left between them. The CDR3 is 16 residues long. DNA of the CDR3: TGTGCCAGCAGTGAATACCTACAGGCGTGGGTAGAGACCCAGTACTTC. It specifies CASSEYLQAWVETQYF.

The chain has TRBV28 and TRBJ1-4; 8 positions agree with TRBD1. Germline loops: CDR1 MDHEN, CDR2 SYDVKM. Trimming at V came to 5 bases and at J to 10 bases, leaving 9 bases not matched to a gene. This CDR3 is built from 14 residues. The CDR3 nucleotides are TGTGCCAGCAGTCCACAGGGGGGATATCGAAAACTGTTTTTT. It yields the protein CASSPQGGYRKLFF.

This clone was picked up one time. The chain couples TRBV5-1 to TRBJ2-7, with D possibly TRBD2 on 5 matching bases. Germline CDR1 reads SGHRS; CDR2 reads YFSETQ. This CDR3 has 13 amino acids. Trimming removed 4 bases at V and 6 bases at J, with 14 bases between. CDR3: CASSPWESFEQYF. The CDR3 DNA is TGCGCCAGCAGCCCCTGGGAGTCATTCGAGCAGTACTTC.

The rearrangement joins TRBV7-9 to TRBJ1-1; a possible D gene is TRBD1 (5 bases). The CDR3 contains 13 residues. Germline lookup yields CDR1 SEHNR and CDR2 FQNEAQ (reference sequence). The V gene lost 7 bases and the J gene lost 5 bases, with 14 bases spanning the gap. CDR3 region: CASTSGFGTEAFF. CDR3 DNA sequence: TGTGCCAGCACCTCAGGGTTCGGAACTGAAGCTTTCTTT. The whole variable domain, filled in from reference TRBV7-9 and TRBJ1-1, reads DTGVSQNPRHKITKRGQNVTFRCDPISEHNRLYWYRQTLGQGPEFLTYFQNEAQLEKSRLLSDRFSAERPKGSFSTLEIQRTEQGDSAMYLCASTSGFGTEAFFGQGTRLTVV.

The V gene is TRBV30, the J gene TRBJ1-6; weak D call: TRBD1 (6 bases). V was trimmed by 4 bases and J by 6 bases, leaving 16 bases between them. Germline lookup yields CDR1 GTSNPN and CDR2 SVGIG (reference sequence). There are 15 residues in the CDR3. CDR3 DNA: TGTGCCTGGAAATCTGCTCCAGGGGCTAATTCACCCCTCCACTTT. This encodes CAWKSAPGANSPLHF.

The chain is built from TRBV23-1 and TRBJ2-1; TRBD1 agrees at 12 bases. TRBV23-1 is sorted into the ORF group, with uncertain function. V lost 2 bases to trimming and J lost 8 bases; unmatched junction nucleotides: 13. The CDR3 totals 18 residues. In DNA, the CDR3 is TGCGCCAGCAGTCAACCCGCCGGGGCGGGACAGGGGGCCGATGAGCAGTTCTTC. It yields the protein CASSQPAGAGQGADEQFF.

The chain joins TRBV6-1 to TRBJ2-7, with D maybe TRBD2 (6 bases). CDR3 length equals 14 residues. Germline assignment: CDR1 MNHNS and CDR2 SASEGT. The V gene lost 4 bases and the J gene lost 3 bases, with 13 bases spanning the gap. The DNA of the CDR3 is TGTGCCAGCAGTGCCCAGGGCGGGGACTACGAGCAGTACTTC. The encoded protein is CASSAQGGDYEQYF.